This record looks at one TCR beta chain sequence and its context. This sample stems from a study of cytomegalovirus exposure and HLA in healthy donors. It was with 60 Vbeta and 13 Jbeta primers that the PCR ran. TCRdb's copy holds only in-frame clones and misses some; the assay was immunoSEQ multiplex PCR. The sample records roughly 140,000 clones, 79% being singletons. The J segment lost 5 bases and the V segment lost 8 bases, leaving 8 bases of the junction unmatched. The CDR3 contains 14 residues. CDR1 MNHEY and CDR2 SVGAGI come from the germline V gene. The chain links TRBV6-5 to TRBJ2-1; 8 bases are a match to TRBD1. The sequence came from a man aged 50-59 years in good health and CMV-seropositive. What was sequenced was PBMCs. The CDR3 spells CASAAGTGHNEQFF. CDR3 nucleotide sequence: TGTGCCAGCGCCGCCGGGACAGGCCACAATGAGCAGTTCTTC.